This TCR beta chain appears in the sequencing data of a study of T-cell reconstitution after alpha-beta-depleted transplantation in children (dated by TCRdb to about 2016). About the study as a whole: Using TCR repertoire profiling, the study quantitatively followed how T-cell immune reconstitution unfolded in children after TCRalphabeta/CD19-depleted allogeneic hematopoietic cell transplantation.

From the cysteine through the phenylalanine, the CDR3 covers 15 amino acids. Kept here is only the CDR3 DNA, which spans 45 bases and is read in frame from base 1. CDR1 and CDR2 are read off the germline V gene as ENHRY and SYGVKD. V sheds 0 bases and J sheds 2 bases, leaving 10 bases between their ends. Beyond this particular receptor, the publication reports: In some patients, the high TCRbeta diversity seen at day 60 was put down to recipient T cells and intrathymic progenitors that had survived conditioning. The frequencies of hyperexpanded clones fell over the following months, and after one year, T-cell counts and TCRbeta diversity were mostly attributed to newly produced T cells. The apparently early recovery of alphabetaT-cell counts about two months after transplant reportedly depended on only several hundred rapidly expanded clones that came from non-depleted graft cells.

The sample's treatment or condition label, in plain terms: allogeneic hematopoietic cell transplantation with graft depleted of TCRalphabeta T cells and CD19 B cells. Transplant recipients were children who received TCRalphabeta/CD19-depleted allogeneic hematopoietic cell grafts. The library was produced with PCR. For sequencing, an Illumina HiSeq 2500 was employed. Molecular barcoding was employed in the preparation of TCR libraries, with unique molecular identifiers being used to normalize TCRbeta repertoire quantification. Using fastp at Q25 and MiXCR, TCRdb reprocessed the public reads and kept productive beta chains. Rows merge per CDR3 protein into single entries with the most common DNA and genes. Recorded for this sample are roughly 790,000 distinct CDR3 sequences; roughly 15% of them occurred a single time. The top ten clones comprise approximately 5% of the sample. This clonotype was detected a few times. Its antigen is still unknown. Base qualities are missing; no much larger clone stands one base away.

The source was PBMCs, mostly from graft donor cells, collected 360 days after TCRalphabeta/CD19-depleted stem cell transplant. Recombination connected TRBV10-3 to TRBJ2-5, with the D gene possibly TRBD1 or TRBD2, each one fitting 5 bases. The receptor's source is a male patient younger than 18 who had a stem cell transplant for acute lymphoblastic leukemia, so the T cells may come from the graft donor. CDR3 loop: CAISESKGRQETQYF. The DNA is as follows: TGTGCCATCAGTGAGTCGAAGGGACGACAAGAGACCCAGTACTTC.